The next 25 T cell receptor beta chains were all read from a single sample in a study of blood T cell repertoires in COVID-19. Measured with immunoSEQ multiplex PCR; TCRdb has only the in-frame clones, and not every one. The sample lists some 200,000 clones, roughly nine tenths occurring once. The sequenced sample was peripheral blood. Receptors were obtained from a man aged 25-45 years with acute or convalescent COVID-19.

This chain uses TRBV9 with TRBJ1-5; D unresolved. The CDR3 length is 15 residues. V lost 0 bases to trimming and J lost 1 base, with 8 bases between them. Per the germline V gene, CDR1 is SGDLS and CDR2 is YYNGEE. CDR3 DNA: TGTGCCAGCAGCGTAGGGGCAGCAAGCAATCAGCCCCAGCATTTT. The encoded protein is CASSVGAASNQPQHF.

The chain employs TRBV11-2 and TRBJ2-7; TRBD1 matches at 9 bases. Losses at the gene ends were 5 bases for V and 3 bases for J; bases not matched to a gene: 11. Germline V gene data show CDR1 as SGHAT and CDR2 as FQNNGV. CDR3 length: 16 amino acids. CDR3: CASSSVRDREIYEQYF. As DNA, the CDR3 is TGTGCCAGCAGCAGCGTCCGGGACAGGGAAATCTACGAGCAGTACTTC.

The chain uses TRBV7-8 and TRBJ2-7; 8 bases map to TRBD2. Germline trimming cut 6 bases from V and 4 bases from J; bases unmatched to any gene: 11. The germline gives CDR1 SGHVS, CDR2 FQNEAQ. The length of the CDR3 is 15 residues. CDR3 DNA sequence: TGTGCCAGCAGTGAAACCGGGGGGGCACAGTACGAGCAGTACTTC. Translation: CASSETGGAQYEQYF.

The rearrangement uses TRBV28 and TRBJ2-7, with 9 positions matching TRBD2. The CDR3 length is 15 residues. V shed 1 base and J 3 bases; nucleotides not matched to a gene: 4. Germline CDR1 and CDR2: MDHEN and SYDVKM. As DNA, the CDR3 is TGTGCCAGCAGTTTATTAGTTAGCGGGAGCTACGAGCAGTACTTC. Protein sequence: CASSLLVSGSYEQYF.

The chain has TRBV2 and TRBJ1-4; D is perhaps TRBD1 (6 bases). CDR1 and CDR2 (germline): SNHLY, FYNNEI. The CDR3 has 12 residues. Trimming cost V 2 bases and J 14 bases, with 12 bases left between them. The CDR3 bases are TGTGCCAGCAGTGAACGGGACAACGTCCTGTTTTTT. Its protein product is CASSERDNVLFF.

V gene TRBV5-1 combines with J gene TRBJ1-1; D is unresolved. The V gene's germline CDR1 is SGHRS and CDR2 YFSETQ. Trimming removed 3 bases from V and 1 base from J, with 10 bases in between. This CDR3 has 14 residues. The CDR3 loop is CASSSTGENTEAFF. CDR3 DNA: TGCGCCAGCAGCTCTACCGGAGAGAACACTGAAGCTTTCTTT.

This sequence joins TRBV29-1 and TRBJ2-5; 7 bases line up with TRBD1. This CDR3 is 15 amino acids long. V lost 2 bases, J lost 4 bases, and 10 bases stayed unmatched. In germline, CDR1 is SQVTM, CDR2 ANQGSEA. The CDR3 loop is CSVESLHRGGETQYF. The CDR3 DNA reads TGCAGCGTTGAATCGTTGCACAGGGGTGGAGAGACCCAGTACTTC.

This chain joins TRBV6-5 and TRBJ1-1; D perhaps matches TRBD1 (5 bases). Looked up from germline, CDR1 is MNHEY and CDR2 is SVGAGI. The CDR3 sequence is 14 residues long. V was shortened by 6 bases and J by 0 bases, with 11 bases between the two germline ends. The DNA of the CDR3 is TGTGCCAGCAGCCCCCCAGGGTTGAACACTGAAGCTTTCTTT. This gives the protein CASSPPGLNTEAFF.

The genes are TRBV30 and TRBJ2-2, with 9 bases that match TRBD1. The CDR3 consists of 15 residues. After removal of 3 bases from V and 5 bases from J, the junction contained 7 bases not matched to a gene. Germline CDR1 is GTSNPN and CDR2 is SVGIG (reference sequence). DNA of the CDR3: TGTGCCTGGAGCCAGGGACAGGGTTGGACCGGGGAGCTGTTTTTT. This translates into CAWSQGQGWTGELFF.

The chain links TRBV19 to TRBJ2-1, with TRBD2 matching over 8 bases. This CDR3 spans 15 amino acids. Per the germline V gene, CDR1 is LNHDA and CDR2 is SQIVND (reference sequence). With 5 bases clipped from V and 4 bases from J, the junction kept 7 bases outside the gene matches. CDR3 DNA sequence: TGTGCCAGTAGTCTAGGGAGCGGGAGTTACAATGAGCAGTTCTTC. Protein: CASSLGSGSYNEQFF. Using reference TRBV19 and TRBJ2-1 for the parts outside the CDR3, the full variable domain is DGGITQSPKYLFRKEGQNVTLSCEQNLNHDAMYWYRQDPGQGLRLIYYSQIVNDFQKGDIAEGYSVSREKKESFPLTVTSAQKNPTAFYLCASSLGSGSYNEQFFGPGTRLTVL.

This chain connects TRBV5-1 to TRBJ2-1; D is unclear. The CDR3 has 13 amino acids. V dropped 0 bases and J dropped 4 bases, with 5 bases sitting between them. Looked up from germline, CDR1 is SGHRS and CDR2 is YFSETQ. The CDR3 loop is CASSLEQYNEQFF. In DNA, the CDR3 is TGCGCCAGCAGCTTGGAACAATACAATGAGCAGTTCTTC.

The V gene is TRBV28, the J gene TRBJ2-7; possible D gene TRBD1, 6 bases. V lost 9 bases, J lost 3 bases, and 18 bases lay in between. The germline V gene encodes CDR1 MDHEN and CDR2 SYDVKM. The CDR3 covers 14 residues. The CDR3, as DNA: TGTGCCAGTCGCCGAGGGGGTTCTCTCTACGAGCAGTACTTC. Amino acid sequence: CASRRGGSLYEQYF.

The CDR3 reads CASSGTSGDNEQFF. The CDR3 DNA is TGTGCCAGCTCTGGGACTAGCGGGGACAATGAGCAGTTCTTC. The J gene is TRBJ2-1, the V gene TRBV18, with TRBD2 matching 13 bases. Germline V gene data show CDR1 as KGHSH and CDR2 as LQKENI. This CDR3 has 14 residues. V was clipped by 6 bases and J by 5 bases; unmatched bases: 1.

The V gene is TRBV6-5, the J gene TRBJ2-2; D is undetermined. V dropped 7 bases and J dropped 3 bases, with 12 bases sitting between them. CDR1 is MNHEY, CDR2 SVGAGI, per germline. The CDR3 has 14 amino acids. Here the CDR3 reads CASTVGTYTGELFF. Written as DNA, the CDR3 is TGTGCCAGCACGGTCGGTACCTACACCGGGGAGCTGTTTTTT.

This clone occurred once. The V and J genes are TRBV9 and TRBJ2-2; TRBD2 might be the D (6 bases). Germline CDR1 and CDR2: SGDLS and YYNGEE. CDR3 length: 13 residues. The V end lost 2 bases, the J end lost 8 bases, and 10 bases lay between the germline ends. CDR3 protein: CASSVEGLGELFF. CDR3 coding DNA: TGTGCCAGCAGCGTGGAGGGATTGGGGGAGCTGTTTTTT.

The chain recombines TRBV9 with TRBJ2-1; 9 nucleotides match TRBD1. This CDR3 is 13 amino acids long. The V gene end was trimmed by 4 bases and the J gene end by 9 bases; junction bases not matched to a gene: 5. The germline gives CDR1 SGDLS, CDR2 YYNGEE. The CDR3 bases are TGTGCCAGCAGCACCCCGGACAGGGGTGAGCAGTTCTTC. The encoded protein is CASSTPDRGEQFF.

The chain recombines TRBV6-5 with TRBJ2-7; TRBD2 agrees at 9 bases. CDR1 and CDR2 from the germline V gene are MNHEY and SVGAGI. Trimming removed 6 bases from V and 1 base from J; junction bases left unmatched: 4. The CDR3 contains 14 residues. DNA for the CDR3: TGTGCCAGCAGGTTAGCGGGGGTTTCCTACGAGCAGTACTTC. It translates to CASRLAGVSYEQYF.

This clone came up once. This chain joins TRBV15 and TRBJ2-1; 8 bases align to TRBD2. The CDR3 runs to 16 residues. Trimming removed 0 bases from V and 6 bases from J; junction bases left unmatched: 7. CDR1 and CDR2 from the germline V gene are LNHNV and YYDKDF (reference sequence). The CDR3 protein is CATSRDPLTSGNEQFF. As DNA, the CDR3 is TGTGCCACCAGCAGAGATCCCTTAACTAGCGGCAATGAGCAGTTCTTC.

V gene TRBV29-1 combines with J gene TRBJ1-5, with 7 bases matching TRBD1. V shed 4 bases and J 4 bases; nucleotides not matched to a gene: 7. The CDR3 is 14 amino acids. From germline, CDR1 is SQVTM and CDR2 ANQGSEA. The CDR3 sequence: CSVAWTGRNQPQHF. For the CDR3, the DNA is TGCAGCGTTGCTTGGACAGGCCGAAATCAGCCCCAGCATTTT. The full variable domain, completed using reference TRBV29-1 and TRBJ1-5, is SAVISQKPSRDICQRGTSLTIQCQVDSQVTMMFWYRQQPGQSLTLIATANQGSEATYESGFVIDKFPISRPNLTFSTLTVSNMSPEDSSIYLCSVAWTGRNQPQHFGDGTRLSIL.

CDR3 nucleotides: TGCGCCAGCAGCCGAATAGGGACAGGCGACTACAATGAGCAGTTCTTC. Its protein product is CASSRIGTGDYNEQFF. V and J are TRBV5-1 and TRBJ2-1; 8 bases fit TRBD1. Unmatched junction bases numbered 9, after V lost 4 bases and J lost 3 bases. The CDR3 totals 16 residues. Germline V gene sequence: CDR1 SGHRS, CDR2 YFSETQ.

The V and J genes are TRBV28 and TRBJ2-3; TRBD2 is a possible D gene (7 bases). Between the trimmed V and J ends, which lost 3 bases and 1 base, there was a span of 17 bases. This CDR3 is built from 17 residues. Germline values: CDR1 MDHEN, CDR2 SYDVKM. The CDR3: CASSFLSRGGRTDTQYF. The CDR3, as DNA: TGTGCCAGCAGTTTTCTTTCGAGGGGGGGACGCACAGATACGCAGTATTTT.

This clone turned up a few times. The chain combines TRBV2 with TRBJ2-7; 10 nucleotides line up with TRBD2. Germline V gene data show CDR1 as SNHLY and CDR2 as FYNNEI. With V trimmed by 6 bases and J by 3 bases, 8 bases remained unmatched. CDR3 length equals 15 residues. The CDR3 spells CASRDTLAGHYEQYF. The CDR3, as DNA: TGTGCCAGCAGGGATACACTAGCGGGACACTACGAGCAGTACTTC.

The V and J genes are TRBV5-1 and TRBJ2-5; tentatively, D is TRBD1 (5 bases). This CDR3 is built from 14 residues. Looked up from germline, CDR1 is SGHRS and CDR2 is YFSETQ. Trimming pared 0 bases from V and 4 bases from J, leaving 10 bases between. CDR3 loop: CASSLVAGPETQYF. The CDR3 DNA sequence: TGCGCCAGCAGCTTGGTTGCAGGGCCAGAGACCCAGTACTTC. Complete variable domain (other parts from reference TRBV5-1 and TRBJ2-5): KAGVTQTPRYLIKTRGQQVTLSCSPISGHRSVSWYQQTPGQGLQFLFEYFSETQRNKGNFPGRFSGRQFSNSRSEMNVSTLELGDSALYLCASSLVAGPETQYFGPGTRLLVL.

The chain has TRBV5-1 and TRBJ2-3, with 7 bases lining up with TRBD2. The CDR3 covers 15 residues. After removal of 2 bases from V and 5 bases from J, the junction contained 8 bases not matched to a gene. Germline V gene sequence: CDR1 SGHRS, CDR2 YFSETQ. CDR3 coding DNA: TGCGCCAGCAGCTTATCAAGCGGGACGGTAGATACGCAGTATTTT. As protein: CASSLSSGTVDTQYF. Variable domain in full (rest from reference TRBV5-1 and TRBJ2-3): KAGVTQTPRYLIKTRGQQVTLSCSPISGHRSVSWYQQTPGQGLQFLFEYFSETQRNKGNFPGRFSGRQFSNSRSEMNVSTLELGDSALYLCASSLSSGTVDTQYFGPGTRLTVL.

This clone has just a few counts. The V gene is TRBV6-4, the J gene TRBJ2-5; D unclear. Germline CDR1 MRHNA, CDR2 SNTAGT. The V end was cut by 5 bases, the J end by 5 bases, with 6 bases between. This CDR3 has 11 residues. CDR3 DNA: TGTGCCAGCAGTTTCAGGGAGACCCAGTACTTC. Its protein product is CASSFRETQYF.